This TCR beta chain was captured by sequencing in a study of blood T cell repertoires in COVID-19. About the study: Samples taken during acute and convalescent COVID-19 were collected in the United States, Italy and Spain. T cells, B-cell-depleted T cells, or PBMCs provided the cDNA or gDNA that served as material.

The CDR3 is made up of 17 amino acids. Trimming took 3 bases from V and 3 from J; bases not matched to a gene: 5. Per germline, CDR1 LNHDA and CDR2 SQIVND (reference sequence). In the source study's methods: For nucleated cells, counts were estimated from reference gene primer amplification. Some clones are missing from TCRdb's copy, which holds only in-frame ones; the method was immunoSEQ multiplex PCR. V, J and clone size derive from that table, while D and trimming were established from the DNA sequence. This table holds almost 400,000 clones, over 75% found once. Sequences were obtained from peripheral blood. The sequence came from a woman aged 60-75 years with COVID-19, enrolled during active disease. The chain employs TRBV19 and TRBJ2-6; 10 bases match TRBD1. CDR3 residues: CASSIRTGGRGANVLTF. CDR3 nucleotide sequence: TGTGCCAGTAGTATCCGGACAGGGGGGCGTGGGGCCAACGTCCTGACTTTC. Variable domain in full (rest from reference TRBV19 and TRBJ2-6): DGGITQSPKYLFRKEGQNVTLSCEQNLNHDAMYWYRQDPGQGLRLIYYSQIVNDFQKGDIAEGYSVSREKKESFPLTVTSAQKNPTAFYLCASSIRTGGRGANVLTFGAGSRLTVL.